This TCR beta chain was sequenced for a study of T cell clones after liver transplantation. Study-wide context: Draws occurred before transplant, before withdrawal, and after complete or failed withdrawal.

This clone has just a few counts. Assay used: immunoSEQ multiplex PCR; TCRdb lists only in-frame clones, some missing. The data show over 100,000 clones, with 75% to 85% seen just once and 0.85% to 1% held by the top ten. The TCR comes from a human donor who received a liver transplant. The input for sequencing was CD4+ T cells from blood, taken before liver transplant.

The CDR3 DNA reads as TGTGCCAGCAGAGAGGACGTAGGGAACACTGAAGCTTTCTTT. This encodes CASREDVGNTEAFF. The genes are TRBV2 and TRBJ1-1; D is undetermined. The CDR3 has 14 amino acids. Germline CDR1 is SNHLY and CDR2 is FYNNEI. Trimming stripped 6 bases from V and 1 base from J, with 12 bases between.